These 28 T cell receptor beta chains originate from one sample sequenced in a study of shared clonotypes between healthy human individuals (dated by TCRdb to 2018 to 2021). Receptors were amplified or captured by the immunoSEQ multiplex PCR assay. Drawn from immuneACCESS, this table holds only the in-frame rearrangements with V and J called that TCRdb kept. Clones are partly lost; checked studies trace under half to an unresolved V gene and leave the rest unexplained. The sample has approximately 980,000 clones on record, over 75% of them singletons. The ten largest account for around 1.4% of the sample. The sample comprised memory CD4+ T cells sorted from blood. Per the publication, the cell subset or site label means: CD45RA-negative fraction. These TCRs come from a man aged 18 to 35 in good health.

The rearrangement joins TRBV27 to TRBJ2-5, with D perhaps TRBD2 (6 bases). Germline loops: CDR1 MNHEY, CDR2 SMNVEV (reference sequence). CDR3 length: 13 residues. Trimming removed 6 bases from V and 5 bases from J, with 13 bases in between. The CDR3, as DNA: TGTGCCAGCAGGCATAGCGCGGGGGAGACCCAGTACTTC. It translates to CASRHSAGETQYF.

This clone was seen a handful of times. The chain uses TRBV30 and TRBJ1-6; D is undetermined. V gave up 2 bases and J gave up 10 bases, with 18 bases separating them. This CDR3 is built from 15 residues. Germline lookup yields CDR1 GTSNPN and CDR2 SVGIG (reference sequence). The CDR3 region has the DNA TGTGCCTGGAGTTGGGAGGGAAGGGCCATCTCACCCCTCCACTTT. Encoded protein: CAWSWEGRAISPLHF.

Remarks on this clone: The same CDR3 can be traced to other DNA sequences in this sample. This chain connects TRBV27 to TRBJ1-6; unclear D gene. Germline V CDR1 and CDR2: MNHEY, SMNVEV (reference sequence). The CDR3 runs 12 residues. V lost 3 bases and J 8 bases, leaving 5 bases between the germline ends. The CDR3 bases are TGTGCCAGCAGTTTTCCGGATTCACCCCTCCACTTT. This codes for CASSFPDSPLHF.

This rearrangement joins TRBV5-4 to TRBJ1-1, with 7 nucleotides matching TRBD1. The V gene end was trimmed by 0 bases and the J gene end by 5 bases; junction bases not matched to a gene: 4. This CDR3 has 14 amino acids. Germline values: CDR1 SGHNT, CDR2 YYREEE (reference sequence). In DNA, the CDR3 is TGTGCCAGCAGCTTGGAGGGGGCGAGAACTGAAGCTTTCTTT. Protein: CASSLEGARTEAFF. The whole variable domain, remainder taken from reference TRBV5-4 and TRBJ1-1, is ETGVTQSPTHLIKTRGQQVTLRCSSQSGHNTVSWYQQALGQGPQFIFQYYREEENGRGNFPPRFSGLQFPNYSSELNVNALELDDSALYLCASSLEGARTEAFFGQGTRLTVV.

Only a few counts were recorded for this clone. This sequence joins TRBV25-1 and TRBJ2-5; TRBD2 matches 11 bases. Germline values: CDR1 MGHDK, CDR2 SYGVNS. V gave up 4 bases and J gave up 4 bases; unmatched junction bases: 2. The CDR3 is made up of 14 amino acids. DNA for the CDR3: TGTGCCAGCAGTGTTAGCGGGAGGGCAGAGACCCAGTACTTC. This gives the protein CASSVSGRAETQYF.

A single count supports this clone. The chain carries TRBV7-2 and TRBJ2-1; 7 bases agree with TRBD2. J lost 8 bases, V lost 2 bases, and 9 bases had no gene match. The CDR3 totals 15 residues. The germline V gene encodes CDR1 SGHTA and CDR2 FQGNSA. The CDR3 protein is CASSLYWGRADEQFF. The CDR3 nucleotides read TGTGCCAGCAGCTTATATTGGGGGAGGGCGGATGAGCAGTTCTTC.

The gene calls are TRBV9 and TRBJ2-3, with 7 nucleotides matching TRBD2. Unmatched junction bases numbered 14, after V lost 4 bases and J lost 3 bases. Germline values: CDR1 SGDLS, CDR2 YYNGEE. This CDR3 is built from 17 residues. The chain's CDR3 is CASSPSPGGGRTDTQYF. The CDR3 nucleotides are TGTGCCAGCAGCCCCTCCCCTGGGGGGGGGAGAACAGATACGCAGTATTTT.

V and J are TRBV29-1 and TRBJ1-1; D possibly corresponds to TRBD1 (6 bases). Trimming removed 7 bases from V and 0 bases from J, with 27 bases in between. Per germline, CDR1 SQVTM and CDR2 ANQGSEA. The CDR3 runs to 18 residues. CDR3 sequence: CSATRGPLQGAMNTEAFF. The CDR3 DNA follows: TGCAGCGCCACCCGGGGACCTCTACAGGGAGCGATGAACACTGAAGCTTTCTTT.

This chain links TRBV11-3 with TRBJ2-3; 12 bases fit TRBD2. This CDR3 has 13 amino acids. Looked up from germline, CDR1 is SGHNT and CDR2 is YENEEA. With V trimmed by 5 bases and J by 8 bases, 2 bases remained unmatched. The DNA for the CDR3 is TGTGCCAGCAGCCTGACTAGCGGGAGTACGCAGTATTTT. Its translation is CASSLTSGSTQYF.

CDR3 region: CASSPPGGGLRDTQYF. In DNA, the CDR3 is TGTGCCAGCAGTCCCCCGGGCGGGGGGCTTAGAGATACGCAGTATTTT. The rearrangement links TRBV27 to TRBJ2-3; 8 nucleotides line up with TRBD2. Germline CDR1 and CDR2: MNHEY and SMNVEV (reference sequence). The CDR3 loop spans 16 amino acids. The ends lost 5 bases at V and 5 bases at J; junction bases unmatched: 12.

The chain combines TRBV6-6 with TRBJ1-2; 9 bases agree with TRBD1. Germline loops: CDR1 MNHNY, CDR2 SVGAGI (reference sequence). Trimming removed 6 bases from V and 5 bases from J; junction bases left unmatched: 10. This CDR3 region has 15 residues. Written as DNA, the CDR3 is TGTGCCAGCAGAACAGTACAGGGGGCTCTTTATGGCTACACCTTC. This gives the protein CASRTVQGALYGYTF.

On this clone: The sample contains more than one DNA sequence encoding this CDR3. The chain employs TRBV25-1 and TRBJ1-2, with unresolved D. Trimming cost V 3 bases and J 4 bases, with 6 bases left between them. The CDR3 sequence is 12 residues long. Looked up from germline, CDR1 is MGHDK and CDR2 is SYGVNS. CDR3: CASSESGYGYTF. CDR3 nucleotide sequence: TGTGCCAGCAGTGAGTCAGGCTATGGCTACACCTTC.

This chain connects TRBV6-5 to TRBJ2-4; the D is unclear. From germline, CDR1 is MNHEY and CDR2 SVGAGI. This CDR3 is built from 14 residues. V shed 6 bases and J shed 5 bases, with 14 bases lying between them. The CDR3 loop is CASRESSLQNIQYF. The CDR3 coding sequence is TGTGCCAGCAGAGAGAGTTCACTCCAAAACATTCAGTACTTC.

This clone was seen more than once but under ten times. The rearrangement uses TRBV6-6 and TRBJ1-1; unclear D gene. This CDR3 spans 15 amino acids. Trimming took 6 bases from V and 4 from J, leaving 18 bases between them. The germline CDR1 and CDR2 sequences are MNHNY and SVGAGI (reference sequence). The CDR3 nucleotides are TGTGCCAGCAGCTTCCGGGGTGGGGAGAGCACTGAAGCTTTCTTT. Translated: CASSFRGGESTEAFF.

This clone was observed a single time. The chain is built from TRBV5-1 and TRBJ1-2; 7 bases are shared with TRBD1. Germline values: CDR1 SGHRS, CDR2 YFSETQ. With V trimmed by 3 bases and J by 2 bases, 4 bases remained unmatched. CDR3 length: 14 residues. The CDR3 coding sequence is TGCGCCAGCAGCTCTACAGGGGAGAACTATGGCTACACCTTC. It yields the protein CASSSTGENYGYTF.

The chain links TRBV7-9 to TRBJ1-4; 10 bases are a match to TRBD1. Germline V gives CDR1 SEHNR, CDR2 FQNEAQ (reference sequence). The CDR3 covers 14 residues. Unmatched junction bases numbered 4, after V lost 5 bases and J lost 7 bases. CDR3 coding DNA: TGTGCCAGCAGCCCCGGGACAGGGGCTGAAAAACTGTTTTTT. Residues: CASSPGTGAEKLFF.

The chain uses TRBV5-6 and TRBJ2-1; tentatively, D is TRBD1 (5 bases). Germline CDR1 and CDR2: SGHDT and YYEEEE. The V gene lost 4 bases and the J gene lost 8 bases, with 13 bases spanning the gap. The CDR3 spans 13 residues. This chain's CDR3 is CASSLDWGDEQFF. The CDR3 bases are TGTGCCAGCAGCCTGGATTGGGGCGATGAGCAGTTCTTC.

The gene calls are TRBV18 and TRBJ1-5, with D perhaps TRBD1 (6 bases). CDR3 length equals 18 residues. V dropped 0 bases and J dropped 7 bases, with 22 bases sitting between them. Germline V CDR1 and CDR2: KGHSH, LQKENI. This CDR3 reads CASSPPSKGGAVGQPQHF. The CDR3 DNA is TGTGCCAGCTCACCACCCTCGAAGGGGGGCGCGGTCGGCCAGCCCCAGCATTTT.

CDR3 nucleotide sequence: TGCAGCGTTCAGGACAGGGGAGATGGCTACACCTTC. Its translation: CSVQDRGDGYTF. This rearrangement joins TRBV29-1 to TRBJ1-2, with 9 bases lining up with TRBD1. The CDR3 loop spans 12 amino acids. Per the germline V gene, CDR1 is SQVTM and CDR2 is ANQGSEA. The V segment lost 5 bases and the J segment 6 bases; nucleotides outside the gene matches: 4.

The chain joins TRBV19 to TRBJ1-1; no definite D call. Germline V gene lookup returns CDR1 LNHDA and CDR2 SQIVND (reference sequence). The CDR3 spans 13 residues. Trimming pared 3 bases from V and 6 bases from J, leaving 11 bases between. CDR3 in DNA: TGTGCCAGTAGTATGTGGGTGAGGCCTGAAGCTTTCTTT. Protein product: CASSMWVRPEAFF. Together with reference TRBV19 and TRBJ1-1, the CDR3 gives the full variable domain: DGGITQSPKYLFRKEGQNVTLSCEQNLNHDAMYWYRQDPGQGLRLIYYSQIVNDFQKGDIAEGYSVSREKKESFPLTVTSAQKNPTAFYLCASSMWVRPEAFFGQGTRLTVV.

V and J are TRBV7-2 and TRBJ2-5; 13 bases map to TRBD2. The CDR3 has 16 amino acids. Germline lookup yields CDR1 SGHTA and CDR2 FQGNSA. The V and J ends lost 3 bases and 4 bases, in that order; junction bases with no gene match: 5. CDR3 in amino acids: CASSLGLAGLGETQYF. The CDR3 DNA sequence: TGTGCCAGCAGCTTGGGACTAGCGGGATTGGGAGAGACCCAGTACTTC.

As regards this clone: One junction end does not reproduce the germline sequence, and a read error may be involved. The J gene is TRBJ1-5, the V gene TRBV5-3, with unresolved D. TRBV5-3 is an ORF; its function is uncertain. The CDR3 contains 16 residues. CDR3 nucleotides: TGTGCCAGAAGATTGGCGCTCACGTTGCAGGATCAGCCCCAGCATTTT. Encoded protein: CARRLALTLQDQPQHF.

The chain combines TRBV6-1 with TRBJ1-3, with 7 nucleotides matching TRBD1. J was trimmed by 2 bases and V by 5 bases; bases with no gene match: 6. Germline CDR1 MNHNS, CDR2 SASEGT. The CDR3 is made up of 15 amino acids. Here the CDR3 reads CASSLDRDPGNTIYF. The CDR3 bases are TGTGCCAGCAGTCTCGACAGGGACCCTGGAAACACCATATATTTT.

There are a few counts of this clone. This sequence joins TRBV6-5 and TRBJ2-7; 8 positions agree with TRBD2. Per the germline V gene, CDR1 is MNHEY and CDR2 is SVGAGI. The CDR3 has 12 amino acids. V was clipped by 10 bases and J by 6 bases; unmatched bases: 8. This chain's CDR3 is CATGGRRGEQYF. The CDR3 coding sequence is TGTGCCACGGGGGGGAGAAGGGGCGAGCAGTACTTC.

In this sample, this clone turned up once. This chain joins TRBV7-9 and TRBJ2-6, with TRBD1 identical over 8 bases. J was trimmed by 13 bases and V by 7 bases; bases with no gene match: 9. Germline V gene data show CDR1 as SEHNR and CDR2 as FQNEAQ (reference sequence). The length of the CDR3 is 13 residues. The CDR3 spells CASTLGQGGVLTF. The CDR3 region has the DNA TGTGCCAGCACCCTCGGACAGGGCGGAGTCCTGACTTTC.

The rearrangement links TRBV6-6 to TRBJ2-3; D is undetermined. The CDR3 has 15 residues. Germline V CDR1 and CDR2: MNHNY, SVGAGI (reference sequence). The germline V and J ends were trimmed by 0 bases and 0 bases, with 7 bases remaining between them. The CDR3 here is CASSYSPVSTDTQYF. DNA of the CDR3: TGTGCCAGCAGTTACTCACCAGTTAGCACAGATACGCAGTATTTT.

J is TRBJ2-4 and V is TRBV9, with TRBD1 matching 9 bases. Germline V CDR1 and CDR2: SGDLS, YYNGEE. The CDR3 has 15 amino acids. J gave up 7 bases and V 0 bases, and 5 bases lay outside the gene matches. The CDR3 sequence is CASSVAGQGYNIQYF. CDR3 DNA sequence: TGTGCCAGCAGCGTAGCCGGACAGGGGTATAACATTCAGTACTTC.

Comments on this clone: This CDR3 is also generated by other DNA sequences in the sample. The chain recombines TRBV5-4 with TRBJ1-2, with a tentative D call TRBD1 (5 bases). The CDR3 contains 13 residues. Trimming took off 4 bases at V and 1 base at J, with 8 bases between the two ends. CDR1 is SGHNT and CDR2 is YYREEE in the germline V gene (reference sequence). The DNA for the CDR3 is TGTGCCAGCAGCCCCGACAGTAACTATGGCTACACCTTC. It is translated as CASSPDSNYGYTF.